This entry lists 19 T cell receptor beta chains sequenced from one sample in a study of control samples from healthy donors and cancer patients. Measured with immunoSEQ multiplex PCR; TCRdb has only the in-frame clones, and not every one. This sample has fewer than 120,000 clones, with roughly 90% found just once. The sequencing sample was made of PBMCs. The receptors derive from a woman aged 60-75 years with lung cancer.

The chain carries TRBV15 and TRBJ1-6; 7 bases fit TRBD1. CDR1 is LNHNV and CDR2 is YYDKDF in the germline V gene (reference sequence). Trimming cost V 5 bases and J 7 bases; bases outside gene matches: 8. CDR3 size: 15 residues. The CDR3 region is CATSGRQGINSPLHF. In DNA, the CDR3 is TGTGCCACCAGCGGTCGACAGGGAATAAATTCACCCCTCCACTTT.

This clone has a single count. This chain uses TRBV21-1 with TRBJ2-7; the table's D call, TRBD2, has no DNA check behind it. TRBV21-1 is a pseudogene. CDR3 length: 16 residues. CDR3 region: CASSKAEHGREREQYF. The CDR3 coding sequence is TGTGCCAGCAGCAAAGCTGAGCATGGGCGGGAGAGAGAGCAGTACTTC.

The rearrangement links TRBV6-5 to TRBJ2-2, with D possibly matching TRBD1 (5 bases). With 6 bases removed from V and 5 bases from J, the gap between germline ends came to 10 bases. The germline V gene has CDR1 MNHEY and CDR2 SVGAGI. The CDR3 is 13 residues long. The chain's CDR3 is CASRKTVTGELFF. For the CDR3, the DNA is TGTGCCAGCAGGAAGACAGTGACCGGGGAGCTGTTTTTT.

The chain couples TRBV6-5 to TRBJ2-7; the D gene could be TRBD1 or TRBD2 (7 bases each). Germline V gives CDR1 MNHEY, CDR2 SVGAGI. The CDR3 sequence is 13 residues long. The germline V and J ends were trimmed by 8 bases and 3 bases, with 14 bases remaining between them. CDR3 residues: CASGRDSHYEQYF. The CDR3 DNA sequence: TGTGCCAGCGGGAGGGACAGTCACTACGAGCAGTACTTC.

The rearrangement joins TRBV27 to TRBJ1-1; 7 positions match TRBD1. From germline, CDR1 is MNHEY and CDR2 SMNVEV (reference sequence). The junction had 5 bases not matched to a gene; V was cut back by 1 base and J by 3 bases. The CDR3 sequence is 15 residues long. The CDR3 spells CASSLWGRGDTEAFF. CDR3 coding DNA: TGTGCCAGCAGTTTATGGGGCAGGGGGGACACTGAAGCTTTCTTT.

This clone was recorded once. The V gene is TRBV5-1, the J gene TRBJ2-5; no clear D gene. CDR1 and CDR2 from the germline V gene are SGHRS and YFSETQ. V gave up 6 bases and J gave up 4 bases, with 7 bases separating them. The CDR3 contains 11 residues. The CDR3 region has the DNA TGCGCCAGCAAGTTGGGAGAGACCCAGTACTTC. Its translation is CASKLGETQYF.

This rearrangement joins TRBV5-6 to TRBJ1-4; maybe TRBD1 (6 bases). CDR1 is SGHDT and CDR2 is YYEEEE in the germline V gene. This CDR3 is 15 amino acids long. Trimming left V 4 bases short and J 8 bases short, with 18 bases between. Written as DNA, the CDR3 is TGTGCCAGCAGCCCCCAGACAGGAGTCCGAGAAAAACTGTTTTTT. It encodes CASSPQTGVREKLFF. Using reference TRBV5-6 and TRBJ1-4 for the parts outside the CDR3, the full variable domain is DAGVTQSPTHLIKTRGQQVTLRCSPKSGHDTVSWYQQALGQGPQFIFQYYEEEERQRGNFPDRFSGHQFPNYSSELNVNALLLGDSALYLCASSPQTGVREKLFFGSGTQLSVL.

This clone has just one count. Other DNA sequences in the sample encode the same CDR3. This chain connects TRBV11-2 to TRBJ1-2; D gene unclear. Deletions cut 6 bases from V and 0 bases from J, with 2 bases between. The length of the CDR3 is 11 residues. Germline assignment: CDR1 SGHAT and CDR2 FQNNGV. CDR3 sequence (DNA): TGTGCCAGCAGTTCTAACTATGGCTACACCTTC. It is translated as CASSSNYGYTF.

The chain joins TRBV12-3 or TRBV12-4 to TRBJ1-2; D not certain. V was trimmed by 6 bases and J by 2 bases, leaving 10 bases between them. The CDR3 loop spans 13 amino acids. As DNA, the CDR3 is TGTGCCAGCAGAACGGGGATCAACTATGGCTACACCTTC. Encoded protein: CASRTGINYGYTF.

The V call is TRBV12-5, the J call TRBJ2-5; TRBD2 matches at 10 bases. The CDR3 runs 16 residues. Germline CDR1 LGHNT, CDR2 FRNRAP. The J segment lost 5 bases and the V segment lost 5 bases, leaving 11 bases of the junction unmatched. CDR3 in amino acids: CASGELAGATWETQYF. CDR3 sequence (DNA): TGTGCTAGTGGTGAGCTAGCGGGAGCTACCTGGGAGACCCAGTACTTC.

V gene TRBV7-6 combines with J gene TRBJ2-1; 8 bases fit TRBD2. CDR1 and CDR2 from the germline V gene are SGHVS and FNYEAQ. The CDR3 runs to 15 residues. After removal of 6 bases from V and 2 bases from J, the junction contained 6 bases not matched to a gene. The CDR3 here is CASSRLALTYNEQFF. Here the CDR3 DNA reads TGTGCCAGCAGTCGACTAGCGCTAACCTACAATGAGCAGTTCTTC.

The genes are TRBV19 and TRBJ2-1, with TRBD1 matching over 8 bases. The CDR3 is 14 amino acids. V shed 8 bases and J 7 bases; nucleotides not matched to a gene: 10. Looked up from germline, CDR1 is LNHDA and CDR2 is SQIVND (reference sequence). The CDR3: CASGRGQEVNEQFF. The DNA for the CDR3 is TGTGCCAGTGGCAGGGGGCAAGAGGTGAATGAGCAGTTCTTC.

The chain uses TRBV12-3 or TRBV12-4 and TRBJ1-3, with D uncertain. Trimming stripped 7 bases from V and 4 bases from J, with 11 bases between. The CDR3 runs to 13 residues. The CDR3 here is CASTFTTGNTIYF. DNA of the CDR3: TGTGCCAGCACCTTTACGACGGGAAACACCATATATTTT.

This clone was seen only once. V gene TRBV11-1 combines with J gene TRBJ1-2, with D tentatively TRBD1 (5 bases). From germline, CDR1 is SGHAT and CDR2 FQDESV (reference sequence). Deletions cut 5 bases from V and 6 bases from J, with 16 bases between. The CDR3 length is 14 residues. CDR3 sequence reads: CASSTSGTLDGYTF. The DNA for the CDR3 is TGTGCCAGCAGCACCTCCGGGACCTTAGATGGCTACACCTTC.

This chain uses TRBV7-2 with TRBJ1-1; the D is unclear. This CDR3 has 14 amino acids. Per germline, CDR1 SGHTA and CDR2 FQGNSA. With 1 base removed from V and 0 bases from J, the gap between germline ends came to 6 bases. The CDR3 loop is CASSLGQLNTEAFF. CDR3 nucleotide sequence: TGTGCCAGCAGCTTAGGTCAACTGAACACTGAAGCTTTCTTT.

The V call is TRBV3-1 (or the pseudogene TRBV3-2), the J call TRBJ1-3; D uncertain. Trimming stripped 3 bases from V and 2 bases from J, with 11 bases between. Germline V gives CDR1 LGHDT, CDR2 YNNKEL (reference sequence). The CDR3 extends over 15 amino acids. Here the CDR3 reads CASSQGYMAGNTIYF. Here the CDR3 DNA reads TGTGCCAGCAGCCAGGGCTATATGGCTGGAAACACCATATATTTT.

The chain uses TRBV6-2 or TRBV6-3 and TRBJ2-5, with a possible D match to TRBD2 (6 bases). The CDR3 extends over 14 amino acids. Germline assignment: CDR1 MNHEY and CDR2 SVGEGT. The V end lost 5 bases, the J end lost 4 bases, and 14 bases lay between the germline ends. The chain's CDR3 is CASSLRVGGETQYF. CDR3 nucleotides: TGTGCCAGCAGTCTTAGAGTGGGGGGAGAGACCCAGTACTTC.

Only a few counts were recorded for this clone. This sequence joins TRBV18 and TRBJ1-2, with D possibly TRBD1 on 5 matching bases. Germline CDR1 KGHSH, CDR2 LQKENI. This CDR3 region has 15 residues. The germline V and J ends were trimmed by 2 bases and 0 bases, with 10 bases remaining between them. The CDR3 bases are TGTGCCAGCTCACCAGAGGGGCAAGCTAACTATGGCTACACCTTC. Encoded protein: CASSPEGQANYGYTF.

V and J are TRBV6-2 or TRBV6-3 and TRBJ1-1; D not certain. The CDR3 runs to 14 residues. Trimming took off 5 bases at V and 0 bases at J, with 10 bases between the two ends. CDR1 and CDR2 (germline): MNHEY, SVGEGT. This chain's CDR3 is CASSRPAMNTEAFF. CDR3 coding DNA: TGTGCCAGCAGTCGACCCGCTATGAACACTGAAGCTTTCTTT.